The following is a T cell receptor (beta chain) sequence with its context. The antigen remains undetermined. The entry originates in a study of regulatory T cells in long-lasting Graves disease. This CDR3 is 13 amino acids long. Deletions cut 2 bases from V and 8 bases from J, with 12 bases between. Germline V CDR1 and CDR2: MNHEY, SVGEGT. Time point meaning: persistent/refractory GD, antithyroid drugs over 5 years with positive TRAb. The TCR library was prepared using RNA isolated from PBMCs. The study, taken as a whole, reports: More public clonotypes were shared by persistent patients (fewer than 3,000) than by new patients (about 970).

In building TCR beta libraries, iRepertoire HTBI primers were used together with Arm-PCR of CDR3 regions. MiXCR, run by TCRdb on the multiplex PCR reads, gives a single entry per CDR3 protein. The repertoire holds about 660,000 distinct CDR3 sequences, with about 30% as singletons. Sequencing used peripheral blood mononuclear cells (PBMCs), obtained when the disease was refractory, from a patient treated with antithyroid drugs. The chain joins TRBV6-2 or TRBV6-3 to TRBJ1-2; D is perhaps TRBD1 (5 bases). The source of this sequence is a female donor with Graves disease. The CDR3 region is CASSYGRGLGYTF. For the CDR3, the DNA is TGTGCCAGCAGTTACGGGCGGGGCCTGGGCTACACCTTC.